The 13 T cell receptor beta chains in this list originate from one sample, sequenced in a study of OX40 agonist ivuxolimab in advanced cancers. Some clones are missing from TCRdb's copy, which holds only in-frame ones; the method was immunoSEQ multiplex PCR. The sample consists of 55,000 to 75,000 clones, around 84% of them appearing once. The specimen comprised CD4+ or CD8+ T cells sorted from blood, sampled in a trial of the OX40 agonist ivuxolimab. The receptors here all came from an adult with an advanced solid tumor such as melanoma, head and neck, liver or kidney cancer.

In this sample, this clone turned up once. Here the CDR3 DNA reads TGCGCCAGCAGCTTGAAGTTTCCAGATACGCAGTATTTT. As protein: CASSLKFPDTQYF. The chain uses TRBV5-1 and TRBJ2-3; D remains ambiguous. Between the trimmed V and J ends, which lost 1 base and 4 bases, there was a span of 7 bases. The CDR3 totals 13 residues. The germline CDR1 and CDR2 sequences are SGHRS and YFSETQ.

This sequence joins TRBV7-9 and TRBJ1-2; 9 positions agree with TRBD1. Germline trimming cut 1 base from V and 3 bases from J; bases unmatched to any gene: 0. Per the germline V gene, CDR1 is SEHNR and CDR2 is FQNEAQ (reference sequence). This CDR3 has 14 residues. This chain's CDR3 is CASSLGQGDYGYTF. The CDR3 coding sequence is TGTGCCAGCAGCTTAGGACAGGGGGACTATGGCTACACCTTC. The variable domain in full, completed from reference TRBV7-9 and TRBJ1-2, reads DTGVSQNPRHKITKRGQNVTFRCDPISEHNRLYWYRQTLGQGPEFLTYFQNEAQLEKSRLLSDRFSAERPKGSFSTLEIQRTEQGDSAMYLCASSLGQGDYGYTFGSGTRLTVV.

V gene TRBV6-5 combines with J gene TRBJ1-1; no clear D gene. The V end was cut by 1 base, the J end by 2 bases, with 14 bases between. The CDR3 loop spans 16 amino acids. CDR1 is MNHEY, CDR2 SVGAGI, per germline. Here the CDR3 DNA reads TGTGCCAGCAGTTACTGGGCCCCACGAGGCAACACTGAAGCTTTCTTT. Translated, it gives CASSYWAPRGNTEAFF.

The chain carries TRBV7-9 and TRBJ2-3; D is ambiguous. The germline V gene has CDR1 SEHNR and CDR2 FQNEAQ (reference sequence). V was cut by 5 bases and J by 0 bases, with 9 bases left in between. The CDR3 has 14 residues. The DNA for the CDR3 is TGTGCCAGCAGCCTTGGACCAAGCACAGATACGCAGTATTTT. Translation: CASSLGPSTDTQYF. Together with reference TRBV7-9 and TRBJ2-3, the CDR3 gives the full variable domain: DTGVSQNPRHKITKRGQNVTFRCDPISEHNRLYWYRQTLGQGPEFLTYFQNEAQLEKSRLLSDRFSAERPKGSFSTLEIQRTEQGDSAMYLCASSLGPSTDTQYFGPGTRLTVL.

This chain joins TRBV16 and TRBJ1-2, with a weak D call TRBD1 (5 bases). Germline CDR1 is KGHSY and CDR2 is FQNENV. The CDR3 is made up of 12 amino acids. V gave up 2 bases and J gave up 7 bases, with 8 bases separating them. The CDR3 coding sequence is TGTGCCAGCAGCCAAGGGACGGCTGGCTACACCTTC. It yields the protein CASSQGTAGYTF.

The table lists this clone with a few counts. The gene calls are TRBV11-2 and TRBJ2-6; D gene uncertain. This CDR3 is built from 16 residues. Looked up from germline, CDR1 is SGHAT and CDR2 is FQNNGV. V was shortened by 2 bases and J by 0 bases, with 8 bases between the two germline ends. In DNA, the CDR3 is TGTGCCAGCAGCTTAAGCCGTAACTCTGGGGCCAACGTCCTGACTTTC. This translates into CASSLSRNSGANVLTF.

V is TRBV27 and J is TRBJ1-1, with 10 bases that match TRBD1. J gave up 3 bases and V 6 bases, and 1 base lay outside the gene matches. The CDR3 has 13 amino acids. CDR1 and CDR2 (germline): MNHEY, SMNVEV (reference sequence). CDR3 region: CASRGQGYTEAFF. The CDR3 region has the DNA TGTGCCAGCAGGGGACAGGGGTACACTGAAGCTTTCTTT.

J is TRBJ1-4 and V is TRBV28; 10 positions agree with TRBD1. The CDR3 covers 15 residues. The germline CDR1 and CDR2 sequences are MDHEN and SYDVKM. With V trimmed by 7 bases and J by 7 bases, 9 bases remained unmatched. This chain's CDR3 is CASTDRGLYFEKLFF. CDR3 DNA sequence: TGTGCCAGCACTGACAGGGGGCTTTATTTTGAAAAACTGTTTTTT.

The DNA for the CDR3 is TGTGCCAGCAGCCCCCGGACAGGGTCTAACTATGGCTACACCTTC. Protein sequence: CASSPRTGSNYGYTF. This sequence joins TRBV7-2 and TRBJ1-2, with TRBD1 matching over 8 bases. With V trimmed by 5 bases and J by 0 bases, 5 bases remained unmatched. Per germline, CDR1 SGHTA and CDR2 FQGNSA. CDR3 size: 15 residues. Combining the CDR3 with reference TRBV7-2 and TRBJ1-2 gives the whole variable domain GAGVSQSPSNKVTEKGKDVELRCDPISGHTALYWYRQSLGQGLEFLIYFQGNSAPDKSGLPSDRFSAERTGGSVSTLTIQRTQQEDSAVYLCASSPRTGSNYGYTFGSGTRLTVV.

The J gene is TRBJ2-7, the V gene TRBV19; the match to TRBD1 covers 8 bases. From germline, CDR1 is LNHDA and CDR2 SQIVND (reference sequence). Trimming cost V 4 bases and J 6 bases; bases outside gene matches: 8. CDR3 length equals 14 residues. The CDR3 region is CASSRAGRGPEQYF. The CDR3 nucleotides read TGTGCCAGTAGTAGGGCGGGCAGGGGGCCCGAGCAGTACTTC.

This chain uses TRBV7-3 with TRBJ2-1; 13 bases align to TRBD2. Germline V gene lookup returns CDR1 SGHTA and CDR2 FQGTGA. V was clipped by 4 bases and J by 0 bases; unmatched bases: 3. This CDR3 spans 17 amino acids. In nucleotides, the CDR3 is TGTGCCAGCAGCTCTACTAGCGGGGGGGTCTCCTACAATGAGCAGTTCTTC. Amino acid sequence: CASSSTSGGVSYNEQFF.

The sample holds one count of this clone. CDR3 region: CAISESSSGWTNEQFF. CDR3 bases: TGTGCCATCAGTGAGTCGTCTAGCGGGTGGACCAATGAGCAGTTCTTC. This chain joins TRBV10-3 and TRBJ2-1; 8 bases are shared with TRBD2. Germline assignment: CDR1 ENHRY and CDR2 SYGVKD. V lost 0 bases to trimming and J lost 6 bases; unmatched junction nucleotides: 7. CDR3 length: 16 residues.

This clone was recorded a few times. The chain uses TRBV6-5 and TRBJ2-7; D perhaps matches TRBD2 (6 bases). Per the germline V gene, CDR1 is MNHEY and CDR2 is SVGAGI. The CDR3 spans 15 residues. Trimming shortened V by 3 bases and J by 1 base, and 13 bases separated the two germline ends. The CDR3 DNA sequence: TGTGCCAGCAGTTATAGGAGCGGGCGTTCCTACGAGCAGTACTTC. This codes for CASSYRSGRSYEQYF.